Shown below are 9 T cell receptor beta chains from a single sample sequenced in a study of CD8 T cells in ankylosing spondylitis. Whole-study findings and limits: The study identified a TCR beta motif of fewer than 10 highly homologous variants that appeared characteristic of ankylosing spondylitis blood.

These TCRs' antigens remain unknown. Using its own MiXCR run on the 5' RACE reads, TCRdb lists one record per CDR3 protein. The repertoire includes roughly 490,000 distinct CDR3 sequences, approximately 5% of them detected once, and under 4.5% sits in the top ten. The source material was blood, either unsorted or a sorted T cell fraction (not recorded which). These receptors were obtained from a male donor with ankylosing spondylitis.

This clonotype was seen repeatedly, ten times or more. This rearrangement joins TRBV20-1 to TRBJ1-2; the D is unclear. Between the trimmed V and J ends, which lost 6 bases and 0 bases, there was a span of 11 bases. Germline V CDR1 and CDR2: DFQATT, SNEGSKA (reference sequence). The CDR3 runs 13 residues. CDR3 nucleotides: TGCAGTGCCCCCATCACAACTAACTATGGCTACACCTTC. Encoded protein: CSAPITTNYGYTF.

This clonotype was detected many times. V gene TRBV3-1 combines with J gene TRBJ1-2; D is ambiguous. Between the trimmed V and J ends, which lost 5 bases and 2 bases, there was a span of 12 bases. CDR1 is LGHDT and CDR2 is YNNKEL in the germline V gene (reference sequence). The CDR3 length is 14 residues. For the CDR3, the DNA is TGTGCCAGCAGCATGGGGTCCGGGAACTATGGCTACACCTTC. Protein sequence: CASSMGSGNYGYTF.

This clonotype was observed at least ten times. The chain couples TRBV4-2 to TRBJ1-3; TRBD1 agrees at 8 bases. The CDR3 is 16 amino acids. Germline CDR1 reads LGHNA; CDR2 reads YNFKEQ. Unmatched junction bases numbered 3, after V lost 0 bases and J lost 2 bases. CDR3 in DNA: TGTGCCAGCAGCCAAGAAGTCAGGGGGCCTGGAAACACCATATATTTT. Its protein is CASSQEVRGPGNTIYF.

This clonotype was found many times. This rearrangement joins TRBV7-2 to TRBJ2-3; 8 positions agree with TRBD2. CDR1 is SGHTA and CDR2 is FQGNSA in the germline V gene. V trimming: 6 bases; J trimming: 4 bases; junction bases outside the gene matches: 9. The CDR3 totals 15 residues. In DNA, the CDR3 is TGTGCCAGCAGTATATTAGCGGGACGGGCAGATACGCAGTATTTT. Translation gives CASSILAGRADTQYF. Looking up the rest from reference TRBV7-2 and TRBJ2-3 gives the full variable domain: GAGVSQSPSNKVTEKGKDVELRCDPISGHTALYWYRQSLGQGLEFLIYFQGNSAPDKSGLPSDRFSAERTGGSVSTLTIQRTQQEDSAVYLCASSILAGRADTQYFGPGTRLTVL.

This clonotype was seen repeatedly, ten times or more. This rearrangement joins TRBV20-1 to TRBJ2-1; no firm D call. The V and J ends lost 8 bases and 0 bases respectively, with 11 bases between them. CDR3 length: 13 residues. Per the germline V gene, CDR1 is DFQATT and CDR2 is SNEGSKA (reference sequence). CDR3 bases: TGCAGTCCAAGGTTAAGCTCCTACAATGAGCAGTTCTTC. It is translated as CSPRLSSYNEQFF.

Ten or more counts support this clonotype. The CDR3 DNA sequence: TGTGCCAGCAGCTTAGTTCTCCCGGGGACCTACGAGCAGTACTTC. Translated, it gives CASSLVLPGTYEQYF. The V gene is TRBV7-8, the J gene TRBJ2-7; possible D gene TRBD2, 5 bases. Germline values: CDR1 SGHVS, CDR2 FQNEAQ. The CDR3 consists of 15 residues. The V end was cut by 1 base, the J end by 2 bases, with 12 bases between. Full variable domain (rest looked up from reference TRBV7-8 and TRBJ2-7): GAGVSQSPRYKVAKRGQDVALRCDPISGHVSLFWYQQALGQGPEFLTYFQNEAQLDKSGLPSDRFFAERPEGSVSTLKIQRTQQEDSAVYLCASSLVLPGTYEQYFGPGTRLTVT.

This clonotype was seen at least ten times. The V call is TRBV18, the J call TRBJ1-5; D gene ambiguous. This CDR3 is built from 14 residues. Germline CDR1 is KGHSH and CDR2 is LQKENI. Trimming took 2 bases from V and 9 from J, leaving 14 bases between them. The CDR3 spells CASSPLAGDWPQHF. The CDR3 nucleotides are TGTGCCAGCTCACCATTGGCAGGAGATTGGCCCCAGCATTTT.

Ten or more counts support this clonotype. V gene TRBV20-1 combines with J gene TRBJ2-7; 7 bases are a match to TRBD2. CDR1 and CDR2 from the germline V gene are DFQATT and SNEGSKA (reference sequence). The CDR3 covers 14 residues. With V trimmed by 2 bases and J by 3 bases, 7 bases remained unmatched. The CDR3 DNA reads TGCAGTGCTAGACCAACTAGCGTTTACTACGAGCAGTACTTC. Protein sequence: CSARPTSVYYEQYF.

This clonotype has at least ten counts. This chain connects TRBV9 to TRBJ2-1, with 12 bases lining up with TRBD2. Germline CDR1 is SGDLS and CDR2 is YYNGEE. The CDR3 length is 15 residues. The J segment lost 6 bases and the V segment lost 3 bases, leaving 4 bases of the junction unmatched. CDR3 region: CASSGGLAGGNEQFF. Here the CDR3 DNA reads TGTGCCAGCAGCGGGGGACTAGCGGGCGGCAATGAGCAGTTCTTC.